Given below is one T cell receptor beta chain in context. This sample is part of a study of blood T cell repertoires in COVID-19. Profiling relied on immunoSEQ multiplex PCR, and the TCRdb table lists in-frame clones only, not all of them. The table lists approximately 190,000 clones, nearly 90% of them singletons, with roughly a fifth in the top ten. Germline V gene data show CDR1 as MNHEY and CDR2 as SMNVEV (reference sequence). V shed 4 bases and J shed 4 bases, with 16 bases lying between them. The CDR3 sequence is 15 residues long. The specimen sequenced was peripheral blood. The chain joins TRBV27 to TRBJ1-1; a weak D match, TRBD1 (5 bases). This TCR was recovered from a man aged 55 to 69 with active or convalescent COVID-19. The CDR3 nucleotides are TGTGCCAGCAGTTGGAACCTGGGGGGGGGCACTGAAGCTTTCTTT. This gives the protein CASSWNLGGGTEAFF.